These T cell receptor beta chains were read from a single sample in a study of CD8+ T cells in alopecia areata. Sequenced by immunoSEQ multiplex PCR; TCRdb stores in-frame clones only, minus some. The sample comprises 130,000 to 150,000 clones, roughly 46% of which are singletons, and 0.8% to 1% rests with the top ten. Sequenced material: CD4+ T cells sorted from blood, taken at week 0. The receptors shown here come from a human donor with alopecia areata. The CDR3 runs from the conserved cysteine through the conserved F or W. Fields, in order: CDR3 DNA, CDR3 protein, clone size, D gene, V gene, J gene. A D gene is named only where the DNA matches it firmly. A row's size may be missing; if present it is once, few, many or a size class.

CDR3nt: TGTGCCTGTAGCCCCTTGGGACCGTCGGGTAGTGGCTACACCTTC; CDR3aa: CACSPLGPSGSGYTF; abundance: few; d_gene: .; v_gene: TRBV30; j_gene: TRBJ1-2
CDR3nt: TGCAGCGTTGAAACGTTCGAGACCCAGTACTTC; CDR3aa: CSVETFETQYF; abundance: .; d_gene: .; v_gene: TRBV29-1; j_gene: TRBJ2-5
CDR3nt: TGTGCCAGCAGCTTGGGCCAGGGTGGAGCACTAGGTGAAAAACTGTTTTTT; CDR3aa: CASSLGQGGALGEKLFF; abundance: few; d_gene: .; v_gene: TRBV7-9; j_gene: TRBJ1-4
CDR3nt: TGCAGCGTCTCGGACACGTACCAAGAGACCCAGTACTTC; CDR3aa: CSVSDTYQETQYF; abundance: few; d_gene: .; v_gene: TRBV29-1; j_gene: TRBJ2-5
CDR3nt: TGCAGCGTTACCGGGACTAGCATCTCCGAGCAGTACTTC; CDR3aa: CSVTGTSISEQYF; abundance: few; d_gene: TRBD2; v_gene: TRBV29-1; j_gene: TRBJ2-7
CDR3nt: TGTGCCACCAGCAGAGGGGTCGGAGAGACCCAGTACTTC; CDR3aa: CATSRGVGETQYF; abundance: .; d_gene: .; v_gene: TRBV15; j_gene: TRBJ2-5
CDR3nt: TGCAGCTTTCGGTCTACAGATACGCAGTATTTT; CDR3aa: CSFRSTDTQYF; abundance: few; d_gene: .; v_gene: TRBV29-1; j_gene: TRBJ2-3
CDR3nt: TGCAGCGTTGACGTAAGGGGACAGACTGAAGCTTTCTTT; CDR3aa: CSVDVRGQTEAFF; abundance: few; d_gene: TRBD1; v_gene: TRBV29-1; j_gene: TRBJ1-1
CDR3nt: TGCGCCAGCAGCCATCCACCGGGACTAGCGGGGGGTGGGAATGAGCAGTTCTTC; CDR3aa: CASSHPPGLAGGGNEQFF; abundance: .; d_gene: TRBD2; v_gene: TRBV4-1; j_gene: TRBJ2-1
CDR3nt: TGTGCCAGCAGTTTATATGGGGCGCACTACGAGCAGTACTTC; CDR3aa: CASSLYGAHYEQYF; abundance: .; d_gene: .; v_gene: TRBV6-6; j_gene: TRBJ2-7
CDR3nt: TGTGCCAGCAGCTTTTGGGACAGGGGCCCAAACACTGAAGCTTTCTTT; CDR3aa: CASSFWDRGPNTEAFF; abundance: .; d_gene: TRBD1; v_gene: TRBV7-2; j_gene: TRBJ1-1
CDR3nt: TGTGCCGGACAGGGCTTGGGCACTGAAGCTTTCTTT; CDR3aa: CAGQGLGTEAFF; abundance: .; d_gene: TRBD1; v_gene: TRBV30; j_gene: TRBJ1-1
CDR3nt: TGTGCCAGCAGGGTCGGGGGGAGGTCTGAGACCCAGTACTTC; CDR3aa: CASRVGGRSETQYF; abundance: .; d_gene: TRBD2; v_gene: TRBV5-8; j_gene: TRBJ2-5
CDR3nt: TGTGCCTGGAGTGTACGGGGTGGCACAGATACGCAGTATTTT; CDR3aa: CAWSVRGGTDTQYF; abundance: .; d_gene: .; v_gene: TRBV30; j_gene: TRBJ2-3
CDR3nt: TGTGCCAGCTCACCGGGAGGGTTGGGGCTCGAGCAGTACTTC; CDR3aa: CASSPGGLGLEQYF; abundance: .; d_gene: TRBD2; v_gene: TRBV18; j_gene: TRBJ2-7
CDR3nt: TGTGCCAGCAGCCTGATCCATGGGGCTAGCGGGATCCGGGGGGAGCAGTTCTTC; CDR3aa: CASSLIHGASGIRGEQFF; abundance: few; d_gene: TRBD2; v_gene: TRBV14; j_gene: TRBJ2-1
CDR3nt: TGCGCCAGCAGCTCACGGACTAGCGGGAGGGCCAAAGGGGAGTATTTT; CDR3aa: CASSSRTSGRAKGEYF; abundance: few; d_gene: TRBD2; v_gene: TRBV5-1; j_gene: TRBJ2-3
CDR3nt: TGTGCCAGCAGCTTAGCCCCCCGAGGGCTCAGTGGCTACACCTTC; CDR3aa: CASSLAPRGLSGYTF; abundance: .; d_gene: .; v_gene: TRBV7-2; j_gene: TRBJ1-2
CDR3nt: TGTGCCAGCAGTGAAGCGGACAGGGGCCCGGTCGGGGAGCTGTTTTTT; CDR3aa: CASSEADRGPVGELFF; abundance: few; d_gene: TRBD1; v_gene: TRBV25-1; j_gene: TRBJ2-2
CDR3nt: TGTGCCAGCAGCTTCGGGGACCGGGTCGGTGGCAATCAGCCCCAGCATTTT; CDR3aa: CASSFGDRVGGNQPQHF; abundance: .; d_gene: .; v_gene: TRBV7-9; j_gene: TRBJ1-5
CDR3nt: TGCGCCAGCAGCCATGCGGGAGCTGGGGCCAACGTCCTGACTTTC; CDR3aa: CASSHAGAGANVLTF; abundance: .; d_gene: TRBD2; v_gene: TRBV4-1; j_gene: TRBJ2-6
CDR3nt: TGTGCCAGCAGCGGGACTAACTACGAGCAGTACTTC; CDR3aa: CASSGTNYEQYF; abundance: .; d_gene: TRBD2; v_gene: TRBV5-4; j_gene: TRBJ2-7
CDR3nt: TGCAGCGTGCGGACAGGCATGAACACTGAAGCTTTCTTT; CDR3aa: CSVRTGMNTEAFF; abundance: few; d_gene: TRBD1; v_gene: TRBV29-1; j_gene: TRBJ1-1
CDR3nt: TGTGCCAGCAGTTCCCCCGGGGGTCAAGGGACCTACGAGCAGTACTTC; CDR3aa: CASSSPGGQGTYEQYF; abundance: .; d_gene: .; v_gene: TRBV27; j_gene: TRBJ2-7
CDR3nt: TGTGCCTGGAGTCCCGGAGCGGGTCAGCCCCAGCATTTT; CDR3aa: CAWSPGAGQPQHF; abundance: .; d_gene: .; v_gene: TRBV30; j_gene: TRBJ1-5
CDR3nt: TGTGCCACCAGCAGGACGGGCCCAACTTCTGGGGCCAACGTCCTGACTTTC; CDR3aa: CATSRTGPTSGANVLTF; abundance: .; d_gene: .; v_gene: TRBV15; j_gene: TRBJ2-6
CDR3nt: TGTGCCATCAGTGAGAAGCCCGAGACCCAGTACTTC; CDR3aa: CAISEKPETQYF; abundance: .; d_gene: .; v_gene: TRBV10-3; j_gene: TRBJ2-5
CDR3nt: TGTGCCAGCAGTTACTCCGGGGCCAAAAACATTCAGTACTTC; CDR3aa: CASSYSGAKNIQYF; abundance: once; d_gene: .; v_gene: TRBV6-5; j_gene: TRBJ2-4
CDR3nt: TGTGCCAGCAGTGCGAGTCGGGGTGAGACCCAGTACTTC; CDR3aa: CASSASRGETQYF; abundance: .; d_gene: .; v_gene: TRBV27; j_gene: TRBJ2-5
CDR3nt: TGTGCCAGCAGCTTAGCGGGTGGCACAGATACGCAGTATTTT; CDR3aa: CASSLAGGTDTQYF; abundance: few; d_gene: .; v_gene: TRBV7-2; j_gene: TRBJ2-3
CDR3nt: TGTGCCAGCACCCTTATCCCGTGGGTGAACCGAGAGACCCAGTACTTC; CDR3aa: CASTLIPWVNRETQYF; abundance: .; d_gene: .; v_gene: TRBV21-1; j_gene: TRBJ2-5
CDR3nt: TGTGCCAGCAGTGAGAGGGGTAGCACAGATACGCAGTATTTT; CDR3aa: CASSERGSTDTQYF; abundance: .; d_gene: .; v_gene: TRBV6-1; j_gene: TRBJ2-3
CDR3nt: TGTGCCAGCAGCTTAGACTGGTCCAACGTCCTGACTTTC; CDR3aa: CASSLDWSNVLTF; abundance: many; d_gene: .; v_gene: TRBV7-9; j_gene: TRBJ2-6
CDR3nt: TGCGCCAGCAGCCAAGCGGCGGCGGCCGTGACAGATACGCAGTATTTT; CDR3aa: CASSQAAAAVTDTQYF; abundance: .; d_gene: .; v_gene: TRBV4-1; j_gene: TRBJ2-3
CDR3nt: TGTGCCTGGAGTACCCTAGCGGGAGACGATGAGCAGTTCTTC; CDR3aa: CAWSTLAGDDEQFF; abundance: .; d_gene: TRBD2; v_gene: TRBV30; j_gene: TRBJ2-1
CDR3nt: TGTGCCAGCAGTACCGGGACGAAGACCTACGAGCAGTACTTC; CDR3aa: CASSTGTKTYEQYF; abundance: .; d_gene: .; v_gene: TRBV6-5; j_gene: TRBJ2-7
CDR3nt: TGCGCCAGCAGCCAAGGTGGGACAGGGGGTATGCGAGAGCAGTACTTC; CDR3aa: CASSQGGTGGMREQYF; abundance: .; d_gene: TRBD1; v_gene: TRBV4-1; j_gene: TRBJ2-7
CDR3nt: TGTGCCAGCAGTTTAGGACTAGCGGGATCCTACGAGCAGTACTTC; CDR3aa: CASSLGLAGSYEQYF; abundance: .; d_gene: TRBD2; v_gene: TRBV27; j_gene: TRBJ2-7
CDR3nt: TGTGCCTGGACTTACAGTAGAGCTAACTATGGCTACACCTTC; CDR3aa: CAWTYSRANYGYTF; abundance: .; d_gene: .; v_gene: TRBV30; j_gene: TRBJ1-2
CDR3nt: TGTGCCAGCAGCGTAGTGTCACAGGGGAACACTGAAGCTTTCTTT; CDR3aa: CASSVVSQGNTEAFF; abundance: .; d_gene: .; v_gene: TRBV9; j_gene: TRBJ1-1
CDR3nt: TGCGCCAGCAGCCTAGATAGCGGGAGTCGCAACGAGCAGTACTTC; CDR3aa: CASSLDSGSRNEQYF; abundance: .; d_gene: TRBD2; v_gene: TRBV5-1; j_gene: TRBJ2-7
CDR3nt: TGTGCCAGCAGTTTGGGGGTCTACGAGCAGTACTTC; CDR3aa: CASSLGVYEQYF; abundance: .; d_gene: .; v_gene: TRBV28; j_gene: TRBJ2-7
CDR3nt: TGTGCCAGCAGCCTCACTTACACCACAGATACGCAGTATTTT; CDR3aa: CASSLTYTTDTQYF; abundance: few; d_gene: .; v_gene: TRBV7-3; j_gene: TRBJ2-3
CDR3nt: TGCAGCGTTGATGGGACAGGGGGACACACCTACGAGCAGTACTTC; CDR3aa: CSVDGTGGHTYEQYF; abundance: once; d_gene: TRBD1; v_gene: TRBV29-1; j_gene: TRBJ2-7
CDR3nt: TGTGCCAGCAGTCGTCAGGGAGGGTACGAGCAGTACTTC; CDR3aa: CASSRQGGYEQYF; abundance: .; d_gene: TRBD2; v_gene: TRBV25-1; j_gene: TRBJ2-7
CDR3nt: TGCGCCAGCAGCTTGTCGGCCGTCAACACTGAAGCTTTCTTT; CDR3aa: CASSLSAVNTEAFF; abundance: .; d_gene: .; v_gene: TRBV5-1; j_gene: TRBJ1-1
CDR3nt: TGTGCCAGCAGCGTAAGAGGGGAGACCCAGTACTTC; CDR3aa: CASSVRGETQYF; abundance: few; d_gene: .; v_gene: TRBV9; j_gene: TRBJ2-5
CDR3nt: TGTGCCAGCAGCCCCAGCGGACACTTATCTTATGGCTACACCTTC; CDR3aa: CASSPSGHLSYGYTF; abundance: .; d_gene: .; v_gene: TRBV6-1; j_gene: TRBJ1-2
CDR3nt: TGCAGCGGAAGCGGAGGAGGGTATACGCAGTATTTT; CDR3aa: CSGSGGGYTQYF; abundance: .; d_gene: .; v_gene: TRBV29-1; j_gene: TRBJ2-3
CDR3nt: TGCAGCGTTGAAGGGATAGGGGCAGACAGTCCCTATGGCTACACCTTC; CDR3aa: CSVEGIGADSPYGYTF; abundance: few; d_gene: .; v_gene: TRBV29-1; j_gene: TRBJ1-2
CDR3nt: TGCGCCAGCAGCCAGGTAGGAGCGAACACCGGGGAGCTGTTTTTT; CDR3aa: CASSQVGANTGELFF; abundance: once; d_gene: .; v_gene: TRBV4-1; j_gene: TRBJ2-2